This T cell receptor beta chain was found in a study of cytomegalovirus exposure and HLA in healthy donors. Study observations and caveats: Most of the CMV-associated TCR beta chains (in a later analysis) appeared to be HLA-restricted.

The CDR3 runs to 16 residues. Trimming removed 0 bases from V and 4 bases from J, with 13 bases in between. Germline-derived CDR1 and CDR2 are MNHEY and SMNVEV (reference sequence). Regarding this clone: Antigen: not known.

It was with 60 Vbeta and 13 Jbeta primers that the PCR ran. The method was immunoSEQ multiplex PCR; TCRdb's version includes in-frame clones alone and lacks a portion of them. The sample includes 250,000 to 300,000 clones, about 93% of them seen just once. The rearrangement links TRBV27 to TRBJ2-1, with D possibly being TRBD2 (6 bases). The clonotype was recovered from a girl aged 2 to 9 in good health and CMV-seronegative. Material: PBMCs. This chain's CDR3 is CASSLSPAGTYNEQFF. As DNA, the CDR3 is TGTGCCAGCAGTTTATCGCCCGCGGGAACTTACAATGAGCAGTTCTTC.